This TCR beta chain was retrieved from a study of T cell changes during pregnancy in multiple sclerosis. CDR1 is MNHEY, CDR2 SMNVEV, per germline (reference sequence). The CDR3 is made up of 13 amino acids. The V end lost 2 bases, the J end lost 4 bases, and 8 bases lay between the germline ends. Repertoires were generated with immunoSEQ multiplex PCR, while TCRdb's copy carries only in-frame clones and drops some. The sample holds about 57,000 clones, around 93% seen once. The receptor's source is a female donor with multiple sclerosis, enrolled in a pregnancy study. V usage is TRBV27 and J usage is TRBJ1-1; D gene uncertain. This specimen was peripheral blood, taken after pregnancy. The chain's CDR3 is CASSLRVSTEAFF. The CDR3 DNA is TGTGCCAGCAGTTTACGGGTAAGCACTGAAGCTTTCTTT.